This T cell receptor beta chain is from a study of CD8 T cells in Susac syndrome. The V segment lost 3 bases and the J segment 5 bases; nucleotides outside the gene matches: 8. Germline CDR1 LNHNV, CDR2 YYDKDF (reference sequence). CDR3 size: 16 residues. RNA totalling 0.5 to 1 ug underwent reverse transcription with random hexamers. By means of immunoSEQ multiplex PCR, TCR beta CDR3 spanning 54 Vbeta and 13 Jbeta underwent amplification. Each CDR3 protein gets one entry after TCRdb re-called the immunoSEQ multiplex PCR reads with MiXCR. Among about 130,000 distinct CDR3 sequences listed, approximately 79% were seen once.

The sequenced material came from CD8+ T cells from PBMCs. The genes are TRBV15 and TRBJ2-1, with 9 bases fitting TRBD2. The source is a human donor with multiple sclerosis. In nucleotides, the CDR3 is TGTGCCACCAGCAGGGCTAGACTAGCGGAAGACAATGAGCAGTTCTTC. Translated: CATSRARLAEDNEQFF.